This TCR beta chain was profiled in a study of CXCR3-negative and CXCR3-positive naive CD8 T cells. As for this clonotype: What it binds is unknown.

The CDR3 length is 16 residues. CDR1 MNHEY and CDR2 SMNVEV come from the germline V gene (reference sequence). Preparation of TRB cDNA libraries relied on 5' RACE carrying UMI labels. From its re-call of the 5' RACE reads, TCRdb lists each CDR3 protein once, without DNA. The sample table includes roughly 110,000 distinct CDR3 sequences. Notes on the study in general: CXCR3-positive naive cells carried more hydrophobic TRB CDR3s than CXCR3-negative naive cells did.

This sequence was found in a human donor in good health. Some clones in this sample may be carry-over from other donors' samples. Sequenced material: naive CXCR3+ CD8+ T cells from blood. Described subset: CD45RO-CCR7+CD27+CD95- naive CD8+ T cells expressing CXCR3 (TNR3+). V is TRBV27 and J is TRBJ2-3; the TRBD2 assignment by TCRdb is unverifiable without DNA. This chain's CDR3 is CASSDGLQGGADTQYF.